The 30 T cell receptor beta chains below all came from one sample that was sequenced in a study of T cells after yellow fever vaccination. TCRdb passed the 5' RACE reads through MiXCR, listing each CDR3 protein once. The data contain 110,000 or so distinct CDR3 sequences, more than 5.5% of them seen just once; the ten biggest clones take up 2.5% to 3%. Specimen: CD4+ T cells sorted from PBMCs, collected roughly seven weeks after the first yellow fever vaccination. Receptors originate from a man aged 18 to 30 who received the YFV17D yellow fever vaccine.

This clonotype was detected many times. V usage is TRBV2 and J usage is TRBJ2-5, with a weak D call TRBD2 (5 bases). CDR1 and CDR2 from the germline V gene are SNHLY and FYNNEI. V dropped 10 bases and J dropped 5 bases, with 11 bases sitting between them. This CDR3 is built from 11 residues. The CDR3 here is CAKEVEETQYF. CDR3 nucleotides: TGTGCCAAGGAGGTGGAGGAGACCCAGTACTTC. Together with reference TRBV2 and TRBJ2-5, the CDR3 gives the full variable domain: EPEVTQTPSHQVTQMGQEVILRCVPISNHLYFYWYRQILGQKVEFLVSFYNNEISEKSEIFDDQFSVERPDGSNFTLKIRSTKLEDSAMYFCAKEVEETQYFGPGTRLLVL.

This clonotype was observed at least ten times. CDR3 DNA sequence: TGTGCCATCAGAGGACTAGAAGAGACCCAGTACTTC. It yields the protein CAIRGLEETQYF. The chain carries TRBV10-3 and TRBJ2-5; 7 bases agree with TRBD2. Unmatched junction bases numbered 1, after V lost 6 bases and J lost 3 bases. The CDR3 covers 12 residues. In germline, CDR1 is ENHRY, CDR2 SYGVKD.

This clonotype was counted once. The chain joins TRBV4-3 to TRBJ2-2, with D perhaps given as TRBD1 or TRBD2 (6 bases each). Germline CDR1 reads LGHNA; CDR2 reads YSLEER. This CDR3 spans 16 amino acids. The ends were cut back, 0 bases at V and 5 bases at J, with 13 bases in the middle. The CDR3 sequence is CASSQDQSGATGELFF. The CDR3 DNA follows: TGCGCCAGCAGCCAAGATCAGTCGGGGGCAACCGGGGAGCTGTTTTTT.

This clonotype has ten or more counts. Written as DNA, the CDR3 is TGTGCCAGCAGCTTACGGGGGCCTGAAGCTTTCTTT. Translated, it gives CASSLRGPEAFF. The chain uses TRBV7-9 and TRBJ1-1; TRBD1 might be the D (6 bases). The CDR3 runs 12 residues. Per germline, CDR1 SEHNR and CDR2 FQNEAQ (reference sequence). Trimming stripped 2 bases from V and 6 bases from J, with 7 bases between. The full variable domain, its missing parts supplied by reference TRBV7-9 and TRBJ1-1, is DTGVSQNPRHKITKRGQNVTFRCDPISEHNRLYWYRQTLGQGPEFLTYFQNEAQLEKSRLLSDRFSAERPKGSFSTLEIQRTEQGDSAMYLCASSLRGPEAFFGQGTRLTVV.

This clonotype was picked up many times. The J gene is TRBJ1-6, the V gene TRBV7-2; D possibly corresponds to TRBD1 (5 bases). Germline V gene lookup returns CDR1 SGHTA and CDR2 FQGNSA. This CDR3 comprises 14 residues. Trimming pared 2 bases from V and 15 bases from J, leaving 17 bases between. The DNA for the CDR3 is TGTGCCAGCAGCTTAAGTCGCGGGGGACGTAACCTCCACTTT. Translated, it gives CASSLSRGGRNLHF.

This clonotype was observed at least ten times. The chain couples TRBV14 to TRBJ2-3; TRBD1 aligns across 7 bases. The CDR3 totals 15 residues. J lost 4 bases, V lost 4 bases, and 8 bases had no gene match. The germline gives CDR1 SGHDN, CDR2 FVKESK. The CDR3 region is CASSPVTGEADTQYF. The CDR3 DNA follows: TGTGCCAGCAGCCCGGTTACAGGGGAAGCAGATACGCAGTATTTT.

The table lists this clonotype with many counts. The V and J genes are TRBV7-6 and TRBJ2-1; D assignment may be TRBD1 or TRBD2 (5 bases each). Between the trimmed V and J ends, which lost 5 bases and 7 bases, there was a span of 15 bases. The CDR3 spans 14 residues. Germline CDR1 and CDR2: SGHVS and FNYEAQ. This CDR3 is CASSGVGVENEQFF. As DNA, the CDR3 is TGTGCCAGCAGCGGCGTGGGGGTTGAGAATGAGCAGTTCTTC.

This clonotype came up many times. The chain is built from TRBV5-1 and TRBJ2-5; 12 bases map to TRBD2. CDR1 and CDR2 from the germline V gene are SGHRS and YFSETQ. After removal of 4 bases from V and 5 bases from J, the junction contained 6 bases not matched to a gene. The CDR3 contains 15 residues. The CDR3 bases are TGCGCCAGCAGCACCGGACTAGCGGGGCGTGAGACCCAGTACTTC. This sequence encodes CASSTGLAGRETQYF.

As to this clonotype: A much bigger clone sits one base away, suggesting this may be a read error. This chain connects TRBV2 to TRBJ2-5; 10 bases line up with TRBD2. The CDR3 has 15 amino acids. The germline V gene has CDR1 SNHLY and CDR2 FYNNEI. CDR3 amino acids: CSSSVGERGGQTQYF. In DNA, the CDR3 is TGTTCCAGCAGTGTGGGCGAGCGGGGGGGCCAGACCCAGTACTTC. The whole variable domain, filled in from reference TRBV2 and TRBJ2-5, reads EPEVTQTPSHQVTQMGQEVILRCVPISNHLYFYWYRQILGQKVEFLVSFYNNEISEKSEIFDDQFSVERPDGSNFTLKIRSTKLEDSAMYFCSSSVGERGGQTQYFGPGTRLLVL.

The rearrangement uses TRBV28 and TRBJ2-5, with TRBD2 matching over 13 bases. Germline V lookup: CDR1 MDHEN, CDR2 SYDVKM. The CDR3 is 14 amino acids. Losses at the gene ends were 7 bases for V and 5 bases for J; bases not matched to a gene: 4. The CDR3 loop is CASKTSGGLETQYF. The CDR3 DNA is TGTGCCAGCAAGACTAGCGGGGGGTTGGAGACCCAGTACTTC.

The chain combines TRBV15 with TRBJ2-1, with no clear D. Germline CDR1 LNHNV, CDR2 YYDKDF (reference sequence). V was shortened by 5 bases and J by 8 bases, with 10 bases between the two germline ends. The CDR3 spans 12 residues. CDR3 nucleotides: TGTGCCACCAGCTTTGAGGAATATGAGCAGTTCTTC. Amino acid sequence: CATSFEEYEQFF.

This clonotype was seen ten or more times. The gene calls are TRBV12-3 or TRBV12-4 and TRBJ2-3; D gene ambiguous. The CDR3 runs 12 residues. V lost 3 bases and J 10 bases, leaving 11 bases between the germline ends. CDR3 residues: CASSLFRAAQYF. As DNA, the CDR3 is TGTGCCAGCAGTTTGTTTCGGGCGGCGCAGTATTTT.

This clonotype has a count of ten or more. This chain uses TRBV6-2 or TRBV6-3 with TRBJ2-5; 12 bases map to TRBD2. Germline lookup yields CDR1 MNHEY and CDR2 SVGEGT. V lost 4 bases and J lost 1; bases outside the gene matches: 10. The CDR3 runs 18 residues. This chain's CDR3 is CASSSHTGLAGLQETQYF. DNA for the CDR3: TGTGCCAGCAGTTCTCACACGGGACTAGCGGGTCTCCAAGAGACCCAGTACTTC.

For this clonotype: This may be a read error, as it is one base from a much larger clone. The rearrangement joins TRBV24-1 to TRBJ2-3; 7 nucleotides agree with TRBD1. The CDR3 runs 14 residues. The junction had 6 bases not matched to a gene; V was cut back by 9 bases and J by 1 base. Germline assignment: CDR1 KGHDR and CDR2 SFDVKD. The CDR3 DNA is TGTGCCACCGGGACAGAGCATGGCACAGATACGCAGTATTTT. Residues: CATGTEHGTDTQYF.

In this sample, this clonotype turned up many times. The CDR3 region has the DNA TGTGCCAGCGGAAGAGGGATCGACCGGAGGACAGATACGCAGTATTTT. This codes for CASGRGIDRRTDTQYF. The chain recombines TRBV7-2 with TRBJ2-3; D may be TRBD2 (5 bases). This CDR3 region has 16 residues. Trimming pared 8 bases from V and 3 bases from J, leaving 21 bases between. Per the germline V gene, CDR1 is SGHTA and CDR2 is FQGNSA. The entire variable domain, with the rest obtained from reference TRBV7-2 and TRBJ2-3, is as follows: GAGVSQSPSNKVTEKGKDVELRCDPISGHTALYWYRQSLGQGLEFLIYFQGNSAPDKSGLPSDRFSAERTGGSVSTLTIQRTQQEDSAVYLCASGRGIDRRTDTQYFGPGTRLTVL.

This clonotype was counted only a few times. The chain has TRBV4-1 and TRBJ2-5, with D possibly TRBD1 on 6 matching bases. The CDR3 length is 15 residues. CDR1 is MGHRA and CDR2 is YSYEKL in the germline V gene. With 5 bases removed from V and 1 base from J, the gap between germline ends came to 14 bases. The CDR3 coding sequence is TGCGCCAGCAGCACCTTCCAGGGGCTCCAAGAGACCCAGTACTTC. Translation gives CASSTFQGLQETQYF.

This clonotype was observed at least ten times. This chain uses TRBV7-9 with TRBJ2-7; perhaps D is TRBD1 or TRBD2 (5 bases each). The CDR3 consists of 15 residues. The ends were cut back, 1 base at V and 6 bases at J, with 16 bases in the middle. The germline CDR1 and CDR2 sequences are SEHNR and FQNEAQ (reference sequence). This chain's CDR3 is CASSLVRGPLGEQYV. CDR3 nucleotide sequence: TGTGCCAGCAGCTTAGTTAGGGGCCCACTAGGCGAGCAGTACGTC.

In this sample, this clonotype turned up many times. The chain combines TRBV5-1 with TRBJ2-5; D may correspond to TRBD1 or TRBD2 (5 bases each). The V and J ends lost 3 bases and 3 bases respectively, with 15 bases between them. CDR3 length equals 15 residues. The germline V gene encodes CDR1 SGHRS and CDR2 YFSETQ. The CDR3 protein is CASSSGVGTEETQYF. The CDR3 DNA reads TGCGCCAGCAGCTCCGGGGTCGGGACGGAAGAGACCCAGTACTTC.

The chain recombines TRBV5-1 with TRBJ2-5; a weak D match, TRBD2 (5 bases). The CDR3 extends over 14 amino acids. V shed 0 bases and J shed 0 bases, with 6 bases lying between them. From germline, CDR1 is SGHRS and CDR2 YFSETQ. The CDR3 region has the DNA TGCGCCAGCAGCTTGGTCGGGAACCAAGAGACCCAGTACTTC. Its protein is CASSLVGNQETQYF.

There are many counts of this clonotype. The V and J genes are TRBV4-2 and TRBJ2-5; TRBD2 agrees at 13 bases. The V gene's germline CDR1 is LGHNA and CDR2 YNFKEQ. This CDR3 is 17 amino acids long. Trimming took 2 bases from V and 7 from J; bases not matched to a gene: 10. CDR3 in amino acids: CASSQLGLAGLPGTQYF. For the CDR3, the DNA is TGTGCCAGCAGCCAACTGGGACTAGCGGGGCTCCCGGGGACCCAGTACTTC.

The table lists this clonotype with many counts. The chain couples TRBV4-3 to TRBJ2-3, with 11 nucleotides matching TRBD2. The CDR3 covers 17 residues. Germline lookup yields CDR1 LGHNA and CDR2 YSLEER. With 1 base clipped from V and 2 bases from J, the junction kept 5 bases outside the gene matches. CDR3 coding DNA: TGCGCCAGCAGCCAAGGGTTGACTAGCGGGGCCACAGATACGCAGTATTTT. Its translation is CASSQGLTSGATDTQYF.

This clonotype was observed at least ten times. The chain combines TRBV12-3 or TRBV12-4 with TRBJ2-3; possibly TRBD1 for D (6 bases). V lost 0 bases and J 2 bases, leaving 6 bases between the germline ends. CDR3 length: 14 residues. The CDR3 sequence: CASSLAGATDTQYF. In nucleotides, the CDR3 is TGTGCCAGCAGTTTAGCGGGGGCCACAGATACGCAGTATTTT.

This clonotype was seen repeatedly, ten times or more. V and J are TRBV20-1 and TRBJ2-1, with 9 bases matching TRBD2. CDR1 and CDR2 from the germline V gene are DFQATT and SNEGSKA (reference sequence). This CDR3 comprises 14 residues. J gave up 7 bases and V 1 base, and 5 bases lay outside the gene matches. For the CDR3, the DNA is TGCAGTGCTAGAGTGGCGGGGGGGATGAATGAGCAGTTCTTC. Translated, it gives CSARVAGGMNEQFF.

This clonotype was counted ten times or more. This sequence joins TRBV20-1 and TRBJ2-1; TRBD2 might be the D (5 bases). The CDR3 totals 13 residues. The germline V gene encodes CDR1 DFQATT and CDR2 SNEGSKA (reference sequence). V was trimmed by 5 bases and J by 8 bases, leaving 16 bases between them. In DNA, the CDR3 is TGCAGTGCTCCGGACTCAAGAGAGGATGAGCAGTTCTTC. Its protein product is CSAPDSREDEQFF.

Only a few counts were recorded for this clonotype. The chain has TRBV4-3 and TRBJ2-3, with TRBD2 as a possible D gene (7 bases). CDR3 length equals 17 residues. V lost 0 bases to trimming and J lost 3 bases, with 16 bases between them. The V gene's germline CDR1 is LGHNA and CDR2 YSLEER. The CDR3 here is CASSQDWVGGPTDTQYF. CDR3 nucleotide sequence: TGCGCCAGCAGCCAAGATTGGGTGGGGGGGCCAACAGATACGCAGTATTTT.

This clonotype came up many times. The rearrangement links TRBV5-1 to TRBJ2-5; 8 bases line up with TRBD2. The CDR3 sequence is 14 residues long. After removal of 4 bases from V and 5 bases from J, the junction contained 7 bases not matched to a gene. Per germline, CDR1 SGHRS and CDR2 YFSETQ. In DNA form, the CDR3 reads TGCGCCAGCAGCGACCCGACTAGCGAGGAGACCCAGTACTTC. Protein: CASSDPTSEETQYF.

In this sample, this clonotype turned up many times. V and J are TRBV7-6 and TRBJ2-7, with D unclear. The V gene lost 1 base and the J gene lost 6 bases, with 10 bases spanning the gap. The germline V gene has CDR1 SGHVS and CDR2 FNYEAQ. The CDR3 extends over 13 amino acids. CDR3 sequence (DNA): TGTGCCAGCAGCTTAGAGACGTCAGGCGAGCAGTACTTC. Translating gives CASSLETSGEQYF.

This clonotype was found many times. The CDR3 nucleotides are TGTGCCAGCAGCTGGTGGGGAGGGGAAAGGTACAATGAGCAGTTCTTC. Its protein is CASSWWGGERYNEQFF. V is TRBV5-6 and J is TRBJ2-1; TRBD2 matches at 7 bases. CDR3 size: 16 residues. Germline CDR1 reads SGHDT; CDR2 reads YYEEEE. J gave up 4 bases and V 3 bases, and 10 bases lay outside the gene matches.

This clonotype was recorded only once. A much more abundant neighbour one base away suggests this may be a read error. The chain recombines TRBV20-1 with TRBJ2-5, with 10 positions matching TRBD2. The CDR3 has 12 residues. V gave up 4 bases and J gave up 13 bases; unmatched junction bases: 9. Per the germline V gene, CDR1 is DFQATT and CDR2 is SNEGSKA (reference sequence). The CDR3 sequence is CSAISTSGERYF. The DNA for the CDR3 is TGCAGTGCTATATCAACTAGCGGGGAGAGGTACTTC.

In its sample, this clonotype was seen a few times. The chain recombines TRBV5-5 with TRBJ2-5, with TRBD1 as a possible D gene (6 bases). V was pared by 7 bases and J by 0 bases, with 16 bases between. The CDR3 contains 15 residues. From germline, CDR1 is SGHKS and CDR2 YYEKEE (reference sequence). CDR3 amino acids: CASLRIPGDQETQYF. DNA of the CDR3: TGTGCCAGCCTCAGAATCCCAGGGGACCAAGAGACCCAGTACTTC. Using reference TRBV5-5 and TRBJ2-5 for the parts outside the CDR3, the full variable domain is DAGVTQSPTHLIKTRGQQVTLRCSPISGHKSVSWYQQVLGQGPQFIFQYYEKEERGRGNFPDRFSARQFPNYSSELNVNALLLGDSALYLCASLRIPGDQETQYFGPGTRLLVL.